One sample yielded the 2 T cell receptor beta chains listed below, sequenced in a study of human T cells and chemical hapten exposure. The time point here: patch test 1, 2 weeks after DPC sensitization. The treatment here: therapeutic diphenylcyclopropenone sensitization with weekly scalp DPC. TCRdb re-derived calls from the RACE reads in MiXCR, one entry per CDR3 protein. The sample lists fewer than 500,000 distinct CDR3 sequences; approximately 5.1% were seen once. This specimen consisted of whole blood, obtained in connection with sensitization to the hapten diphenylcyclopropenone (DPC). All receptors derive from a woman aged 50 to 60 with alopecia areata. Some clones in this sample may be carry-over from other donors' samples.

This clonotype was observed many times. A junction boundary mismatches the germline segment, possibly from a read error. The J gene is TRBJ2-3, the V gene TRBV5-1; perhaps TRBD1 as D (5 bases). This CDR3 is built from 14 residues. The germline V gene encodes CDR1 SGHRS and CDR2 YFSETQ. Here the CDR3 reads CVSSLGQSTDTQYF. CDR3 DNA sequence: TGCGTCAGCAGCTTGGGGCAGAGCACAGATACGCAGTATTTT.

This clonotype was counted at least ten times. The chain recombines TRBV12-5 with TRBJ2-3; D is undetermined. Germline-derived CDR1 and CDR2 are LGHNT and FRNRAP. The V end lost 2 bases, the J end lost 0 bases, and 6 bases lay between the germline ends. The CDR3 is 14 residues long. CDR3 in amino acids: CASGLSLSTDTQYF. The CDR3 DNA follows: TGTGCTAGTGGTTTGTCCCTTAGCACAGATACGCAGTATTTT. Full variable domain (rest looked up from reference TRBV12-5 and TRBJ2-3): DARVTQTPRHKVTEMGQEVTMRCQPILGHNTVFWYRQTMMQGLELLAYFRNRAPLDDSGMPKDRFSAEMPDATLATLKIQPSEPRDSAVYFCASGLSLSTDTQYFGPGTRLTVL.